This TCR beta chain was identified during a study of T cells in localized non-small cell lung cancer. To note about this clone: The antigen is undetermined.

Sequenced by immunoSEQ multiplex PCR; TCRdb stores in-frame clones only, minus some. The sample has some 30,000 clones, about 91% seen once. The V gene lost 6 bases and the J gene lost 4 bases, with 11 bases spanning the gap. Germline V lookup: CDR1 SNHLY, CDR2 FYNNEI. CDR3 length: 13 amino acids. Study-wide points: There was an association of higher blood T cell density with longer overall survival. Adjacent lung had a median approximately 57 of the 100 largest tumor clones. Measurement of T cell clonality placed uninvolved adjacent lung highest, above the level in tumor.

The specimen was PBMCs, collected before any cancer treatment. V and J are TRBV2 and TRBJ2-3; no firm D call. The origin of this receptor is a man aged 35 to 69 with stage II lung adenocarcinoma. As DNA, the CDR3 is TGTGCCAGCAGGGAACGCGTCGCAGATACGCAGTATTTT. Translation gives CASRERVADTQYF. Full variable domain (rest looked up from reference TRBV2 and TRBJ2-3): EPEVTQTPSHQVTQMGQEVILRCVPISNHLYFYWYRQILGQKVEFLVSFYNNEISEKSEIFDDQFSVERPDGSNFTLKIRSTKLEDSAMYFCASRERVADTQYFGPGTRLTVL.